This is a list of T cell receptor beta chains from one sample in a study of blood T cell repertoires in COVID-19. Libraries were prepared by immunoSEQ multiplex PCR; TCRdb keeps only in-frame clonotypes and omits some of them. The sample includes 300,000 to 400,000 clones, roughly 86% of them seen just once. The sequenced sample was peripheral blood. The receptors were gathered from a woman between 65 and 79 years old with COVID-19, enrolled during active disease. CDR3s include the opening cysteine and the closing phenylalanine or tryptophan. D genes are given only for firm matches. Size tells how often a clone was seen (once, few, many) or the class of an expanded clone, and some rows leave it out.

clone size	V gene	D gene	J gene	CDR3 protein	CDR3 DNA
.	TRBV4-1	.	TRBJ1-2	CASSQVSAGYGYTF	TGCGCCAGCAGCCAAGTTTCTGCGGGTTATGGCTACACCTTC
.	TRBV5-1	TRBD1	TRBJ2-7	CASSPGQEYEQYF	TGCGCCAGCAGCCCTGGACAGGAGTACGAGCAGTACTTC
.	TRBV12-3/TRBV12-4	.	TRBJ1-1	CASSFEGTEAFF	TGTGCCAGCAGTTTCGAGGGCACTGAAGCTTTCTTT
.	TRBV19	TRBD1	TRBJ1-4	CASRTHDPGQGNEKLFF	TGTGCCAGTAGGACCCACGATCCGGGACAGGGGAATGAAAAACTGTTTTTT
.	TRBV14	.	TRBJ2-2	CASSRGGELFF	TGTGCCAGCAGCCGCGGCGGGGAGCTGTTTTTT
.	TRBV19	.	TRBJ2-1	CASSRQTSDEQFF	TGTGCCAGTAGTCGACAGACCTCGGATGAGCAGTTCTTC
.	TRBV5-8	.	TRBJ2-2	CASTTGRNTGELFF	TGTGCCAGCACGACGGGTCGGAACACCGGGGAGCTGTTTTTT
.	TRBV24-1	.	TRBJ1-1	CATSDLRGGAFF	TGTGCCACCAGTGATTTGAGAGGCGGAGCTTTCTTT
.	TRBV19	TRBD1	TRBJ1-4	CASSRTLTGAANEKLFF	TGTGCCAGTAGCCGAACCTTGACAGGGGCGGCTAATGAAAAACTGTTTTTT
.	TRBV27	TRBD1	TRBJ2-2	CASSLWGQGTNTGELFF	TGTGCCAGCAGTTTATGGGGACAGGGTACGAACACCGGGGAGCTGTTTTTT
.	TRBV5-3	TRBD1	TRBJ1-2	CARSRDRGLWRYGYTF	TGTGCCAGAAGCCGGGACAGGGGGCTTTGGCGATATGGCTACACCTTC
.	TRBV5-6	.	TRBJ1-6	CASSLDRSSYNSPLHF	TGTGCCAGCAGCTTGGACAGAAGCTCCTATAATTCACCCCTCCACTTT
.	TRBV4-1	TRBD1	TRBJ1-5	CASSQKTGYSNQPQHF	TGCGCCAGCAGCCAGAAGACAGGGTATAGCAATCAGCCCCAGCATTTT
.	TRBV7-8	.	TRBJ1-1	CASSLKDTSKAFF	TGTGCCAGCAGCTTAAAGGACACCTCCAAAGCTTTCTTT
once	TRBV21-1	.	TRBJ1-2	CASSNEGGYTF	TGTGCCAGCAGCAATGAGGGTGGCTACACCTTC
.	TRBV4-2	.	TRBJ1-2	CASSQDSWEGNTGLFYGYTF	TGTGCCAGCAGCCAAGATTCGTGGGAGGGGAACACAGGACTTTTCTATGGCTACACCTTC
.	TRBV30	TRBD1	TRBJ1-1	CAWSPPGQTNTEAFF	TGTGCCTGGAGTCCGCCGGGACAGACGAACACTGAAGCTTTCTTT
.	TRBV7-9	.	TRBJ1-6	CASSLDSYNSPLHF	TGTGCCAGCAGCTTAGACTCTTATAATTCACCCCTCCACTTT
.	TRBV7-2	TRBD2	TRBJ2-5	CASSSAAGGLQETQYF	TGTGCCAGCAGCTCAGCAGCGGGGGGCCTTCAAGAGACCCAGTACTTC
.	TRBV21-1	.	TRBJ1-5	CASSRQSGDKNSNQPQHF	TGTGCCAGCAGCAGACAAAGTGGGGACAAGAATAGCAATCAGCCCCAGCATTTT
.	TRBV18	TRBD1	TRBJ1-5	CASSSGTGAYSNQPQHF	TGTGCCAGCTCGTCCGGGACAGGGGCATATAGCAATCAGCCCCAGCATTTT
.	TRBV28	TRBD1	TRBJ1-5	CASSLLGQGLGQPQHF	TGTGCCAGCAGTTTACTTGGACAGGGGCTGGGGCAGCCCCAGCATTTT
few	TRBV27	TRBD1	TRBJ1-6	CASSLRQGNNSPLHF	TGTGCCAGCAGTCTACGACAGGGGAATAATTCACCCCTCCACTTT
.	TRBV27	.	TRBJ2-3	CASSLSPLTDTQYF	TGTGCCAGCAGTTTATCCCCCCTAACAGATACGCAGTATTTT
.	TRBV11-2	TRBD1	TRBJ2-5	CATAPGGAGSGTRGTQYF	TGTGCCACGGCCCCAGGGGGCGCGGGGTCAGGCACCAGAGGGACCCAGTACTTC
.	TRBV5-4	TRBD1	TRBJ1-2	CASSFGDRDIYGYTF	TGTGCCAGCAGCTTCGGGGACAGGGATATCTATGGCTACACCTTC
.	TRBV6-5	TRBD1	TRBJ1-6	CASSYEGASYNSPLHF	TGTGCCAGCAGTTACGAGGGGGCATCCTATAATTCACCCCTCCACTTT
once	TRBV2	.	TRBJ1-4	CASSDFEKLFF	TGTGCCAGCAGTGACTTTGAAAAACTGTTTTTT
.	TRBV28	.	TRBJ1-1	CAACLRGHTEAFF	TGTGCCGCCTGCCTAAGGGGTCACACTGAAGCTTTCTTT
.	TRBV7-3	.	TRBJ2-1	CASSLRGRVRNEQFF	TGTGCCAGCAGCTTAAGAGGCAGGGTGCGAAATGAGCAGTTCTTC
.	TRBV6-5	TRBD1	TRBJ2-7	CASRAGDRSSYEQYF	TGTGCCAGCAGAGCCGGGGACAGGAGCTCCTACGAGCAGTACTTC
.	TRBV23-1	TRBD1	TRBJ2-7	CASSGDRVKQYF	TGCGCCAGCAGTGGGGACAGGGTGAAGCAGTACTTC
few	TRBV7-9	.	TRBJ2-7	CASSPPRGTQTYEQYF	TGTGCCAGCAGCCCCCCTAGGGGAACCCAAACCTACGAGCAGTACTTC
.	TRBV24-1	TRBD2	TRBJ2-3	CATSDGPGLAGTDTQYF	TGTGCCACCAGTGATGGACCGGGACTAGCGGGCACAGATACGCAGTATTTT
.	TRBV25-1	.	TRBJ1-4	CASSDPGALNEKLFF	TGTGCCAGCAGTGATCCAGGGGCGCTTAATGAAAAACTGTTTTTT
.	TRBV6-5	.	TRBJ1-1	CASSYNGPAGEAFF	TGTGCCAGCAGTTATAATGGGCCGGCAGGTGAAGCTTTCTTT
.	TRBV7-9	.	TRBJ2-7	CASSSTGFPEQYF	TGTGCCAGCAGCTCTACAGGGTTCCCCGAGCAGTACTTC
few	TRBV24-1	TRBD2	TRBJ2-5	CATSDTLPSGGETQYF	TGTGCCACCAGTGATACTCTGCCTAGCGGAGGGGAGACCCAGTACTTC
.	TRBV5-6	.	TRBJ1-2	CASSLVAGSGYGYTF	TGTGCCAGCAGCTTGGTGGCAGGGTCTGGCTATGGCTACACCTTC
.	TRBV5-6	.	TRBJ2-5	CASSFRRGGETQYF	TGTGCCAGCAGCTTCCGCAGGGGTGGAGAGACCCAGTACTTC
few	TRBV2	.	TRBJ1-2	CASSETGGNGYTF	TGTGCCAGCAGTGAAACGGGTGGTAATGGCTACACCTTC
.	TRBV4-1	TRBD2	TRBJ2-3	CASSQVLAGGPETQYF	TGCGCCAGCAGCCAAGTTCTAGCGGGGGGGCCTGAGACGCAGTATTTT
.	TRBV12-5	TRBD1	TRBJ2-2	CASGLVRGQGAGELFF	TGTGCTAGTGGTTTGGTACGGGGACAGGGAGCCGGGGAGCTGTTTTTT
few	TRBV7-9	.	TRBJ2-7	CASSTQGIRYEQYF	TGTGCCAGCAGCACCCAGGGAATCCGTTACGAGCAGTACTTC